These 17 T cell receptor beta chains came from one sample sequenced in a study of shared clonotypes between healthy human individuals. The protocol was immunoSEQ multiplex PCR, while the TCRdb copy is restricted to in-frame clones and leaves out a portion. In the table there are roughly 2.1 million clones, about 93% of which are singletons. CD45RO-negative CD8 cells positively selected for CCR7 made up the naive population, which excluded terminally differentiated effector memory CD45RA+ cells. The sample taken for sequencing was naive CD8+ T cells from PBMCs. Receptors originate from a man aged 18-30 years in good health. Some clones in this sample may be carry-over from other donors' samples.

The table lists this clone with a few counts. This specimen includes other DNA sequences encoding the same CDR3. This sequence joins TRBV9 and TRBJ1-1; D gene ambiguous. V was trimmed by 2 bases and J by 5 bases, leaving 10 bases between them. The CDR3 runs 13 residues. Germline V gene lookup returns CDR1 SGDLS and CDR2 YYNGEE. As DNA, the CDR3 is TGTGCCAGCAGCGTGGGAGTTGGGACTGAAGCTTTCTTT. Its protein is CASSVGVGTEAFF.

The chain couples TRBV27 to TRBJ1-2, with 8 positions matching TRBD1. Germline values: CDR1 MNHEY, CDR2 SMNVEV (reference sequence). J was trimmed by 4 bases and V by 5 bases; bases with no gene match: 12. The CDR3 is 16 amino acids. The CDR3, as DNA: TGTGCCAGCAGTGTACTAGGGACAGGAAAACCCTATGGCTACACCTTC. Translation gives CASSVLGTGKPYGYTF.

The gene calls are TRBV27 and TRBJ1-5; 8 bases agree with TRBD1. V was clipped by 5 bases and J by 1 base; unmatched bases: 13. Germline assignment: CDR1 MNHEY and CDR2 SMNVEV (reference sequence). The CDR3 length is 18 residues. In nucleotides, the CDR3 is TGTGCCAGCAGTAAAATAGACCCGACAGGGGTGAGCAATCAGCCCCAGCATTTT. Protein sequence: CASSKIDPTGVSNQPQHF.

This clone was seen a few times. CDR3 sequence (DNA): TGTGCCAGCAGCAACTACGGAACTGAAGCTTTCTTT. It translates to CASSNYGTEAFF. The chain recombines TRBV9 with TRBJ1-1; D call uncertain. Germline V lookup: CDR1 SGDLS, CDR2 YYNGEE. V was clipped by 4 bases and J by 5 bases, with 9 bases between them. This CDR3 has 12 amino acids. Together with reference TRBV9 and TRBJ1-1, the CDR3 gives the full variable domain: DSGVTQTPKHLITATGQRVTLRCSPRSGDLSVYWYQQSLDQGLQFLIQYYNGEERAKGNILERFSAQQFPDLHSELNLSSLELGDSALYFCASSNYGTEAFFGQGTRLTVV.

The chain has TRBV2 and TRBJ1-2; 11 nucleotides align to TRBD1. This CDR3 spans 16 amino acids. With V trimmed by 8 bases and J by 5 bases, 13 bases remained unmatched. The germline CDR1 and CDR2 sequences are SNHLY and FYNNEI. CDR3 amino acids: CASDPRDRGVLYGYTF. In DNA form, the CDR3 reads TGTGCCAGCGACCCCCGGGACAGGGGGGTTTTGTATGGCTACACCTTC.

DNA for the CDR3: TGTGCCAGCAAACACTCCGGACTAGCGATCCACGAGCAGTACTTC. Translated, it gives CASKHSGLAIHEQYF. This chain joins TRBV6-5 and TRBJ2-7; 9 bases map to TRBD2. Germline assignment: CDR1 MNHEY and CDR2 SVGAGI. There are 15 residues in the CDR3. V lost 7 bases to trimming and J lost 5 bases; unmatched junction nucleotides: 12.

This chain connects TRBV14 to TRBJ1-2, with D perhaps TRBD1 (5 bases). Trimming removed 4 bases from V and 4 bases from J, with 10 bases in between. CDR3 length: 13 amino acids. Germline V gives CDR1 SGHDN, CDR2 FVKESK. The CDR3: CASSPGGLYGYTF. As DNA, the CDR3 is TGTGCCAGCAGCCCGGGGGGACTCTATGGCTACACCTTC.

This rearrangement joins TRBV28 to TRBJ2-3; weak D call: TRBD1 (6 bases). V lost 8 bases to trimming and J lost 6 bases, with 27 bases between them. This CDR3 has 17 residues. Germline V gene data show CDR1 as MDHEN and CDR2 as SYDVKM. CDR3 bases: TGTGCCAGCGGACATAGGGGTAGGACAGAACTTTTCGATACGCAGTATTTT. This encodes CASGHRGRTELFDTQYF.

The chain has TRBV5-6 and TRBJ2-3; D perhaps matches TRBD1 (6 bases). The V and J ends lost 6 bases and 3 bases respectively, with 23 bases between them. The CDR3 is made up of 17 amino acids. The germline CDR1 and CDR2 sequences are SGHDT and YYEEEE. CDR3 protein: CASNLVGAGGHTDTQYF. CDR3 nucleotide sequence: TGTGCCAGCAATCTGGTGGGGGCGGGCGGACATACAGATACGCAGTATTTT.

Comment on this clone: This same CDR3 is encoded by further DNA sequences in the sample. The chain is built from TRBV29-1 and TRBJ2-7; D remains unclear. Germline CDR1 is SQVTM and CDR2 is ANQGSEA. Trimming left V 4 bases short and J 3 bases short, with 7 bases between. The CDR3 contains 11 residues. This CDR3 is CSVVSDYEQYF. The CDR3 DNA reads TGCAGCGTTGTGTCAGACTACGAGCAGTACTTC.

The chain combines TRBV11-2 with TRBJ2-5, with 7 bases matching TRBD2. Germline V gene data show CDR1 as SGHAT and CDR2 as FQNNGV. CDR3 size: 14 residues. The V and J ends lost 3 bases and 4 bases, in that order; junction bases with no gene match: 5. Written as DNA, the CDR3 is TGTGCCAGCAGCTTGGGCCCGGGAGGAGAGACCCAGTACTTC. Its protein product is CASSLGPGGETQYF.

The chain links TRBV5-4 to TRBJ1-2, with 7 bases aligning to TRBD1. The CDR3 has 14 amino acids. V gave up 5 bases and J gave up 6 bases; unmatched junction bases: 10. Looked up from germline, CDR1 is SGHNT and CDR2 is YYREEE (reference sequence). The CDR3 reads CASSPLEGAHGYTF. The DNA for the CDR3 is TGTGCCAGCAGTCCCCTCGAGGGGGCCCATGGCTACACCTTC. Full variable domain (outside the CDR3, taken from reference TRBV5-4 and TRBJ1-2): ETGVTQSPTHLIKTRGQQVTLRCSSQSGHNTVSWYQQALGQGPQFIFQYYREEENGRGNFPPRFSGLQFPNYSSELNVNALELDDSALYLCASSPLEGAHGYTFGSGTRLTVV.

This clone was detected only once. The same CDR3 also results from other DNA sequences found in this sample. The chain joins TRBV9 to TRBJ1-2, with 10 nucleotides matching TRBD1. The CDR3 sequence is 15 residues long. Germline trimming cut 2 bases from V and 3 bases from J; bases unmatched to any gene: 4. Germline V gene data show CDR1 as SGDLS and CDR2 as YYNGEE. CDR3 bases: TGTGCCAGCAGCGTCTCCGGGACAGGGGACTATGGCTACACCTTC. Its protein product is CASSVSGTGDYGYTF.

This clone occurred once. V usage is TRBV13 and J usage is TRBJ2-3, with 9 bases matching TRBD1. V lost 2 bases, J lost 0 bases, and 6 bases stayed unmatched. CDR3 length: 17 amino acids. The germline gives CDR1 PRHDT, CDR2 FYEKMQ (reference sequence). CDR3 bases: TGTGCCAGCAGCTTAACCCCGGGACAGGGCAGCACAGATACGCAGTATTTT. Translated, it gives CASSLTPGQGSTDTQYF. Complete variable domain (other parts from reference TRBV13 and TRBJ2-3): AAGVIQSPRHLIKEKRETATLKCYPIPRHDTVYWYQQGPGQDPQFLISFYEKMQSDKGSIPDRFSAQQFSDYHSELNMSSLELGDSALYFCASSLTPGQGSTDTQYFGPGTRLTVL.

The chain joins TRBV7-9 to TRBJ1-1; TRBD1 matches 8 bases. The germline V gene has CDR1 SEHNR and CDR2 FQNEAQ (reference sequence). V shed 2 bases and J 0 bases; nucleotides not matched to a gene: 11. The CDR3 loop spans 18 amino acids. CDR3 coding DNA: TGTGCCAGCAGCTTAACGAACAGGGGGGAGGTTATGAACACTGAAGCTTTCTTT. It codes for CASSLTNRGEVMNTEAFF.

The J gene is TRBJ2-7, the V gene TRBV27; 7 bases are a match to TRBD1. Germline V gene sequence: CDR1 MNHEY, CDR2 SMNVEV (reference sequence). Unmatched junction bases numbered 6, after V lost 1 base and J lost 3 bases. CDR3 size: 15 residues. The CDR3 protein is CASSLLGRQGYEQYF. The CDR3 nucleotides are TGTGCCAGCAGTTTATTAGGGAGACAGGGCTACGAGCAGTACTTC.

The genes are TRBV4-2 and TRBJ1-3; D perhaps matches TRBD1 (5 bases). This CDR3 has 16 residues. Germline CDR1 LGHNA, CDR2 YNFKEQ. Between the trimmed V and J ends, which lost 0 bases and 4 bases, there was a span of 13 bases. Written as DNA, the CDR3 is TGTGCCAGCAGCCAAGATGAAGGGGTGGGAGGAAACACCATATATTTT. Encoded protein: CASSQDEGVGGNTIYF.